These 24 T cell receptor beta chains share one sample of origin, sequenced in a study of T cells in Graves' hyperthyroidism and ophthalmopathy. Amplified TCR beta CDR3 regions came from RNA transcripts. Primed by the HTBI set, a first-round RT-PCR was run on the TCR CDR3. TCRdb reprocessed the multiplex PCR reads with MiXCR, giving one entry per CDR3 protein. The sample carries about 210,000 distinct CDR3 sequences, more than 15% recorded once. Material for sequencing was blood. These receptors were taken from a man aged 45 to 65 with Graves' hyperthyroidism.

This clonotype was observed once. A much larger clone differs by one base, so this may be a read error. This chain's CDR3 is CASSFSRTGTNQPRHF. CDR3 nucleotide sequence: TGTGCCAGCAGCTTTTCGAGGACAGGGACAAACCAGCCCCGGCATTTT. V and J are TRBV7-9 and TRBJ1-5; TRBD1 aligns across 8 bases. Germline V gene data show CDR1 as SEHNR and CDR2 as FQNEAQ (reference sequence). CDR3 length: 16 amino acids. The complete variable domain, with remaining parts taken from reference TRBV7-9 and TRBJ1-5, reads DTGVSQNPRHKITKRGQNVTFRCDPISEHNRLYWYRQTLGQGPEFLTYFQNEAQLEKSRLLSDRFSAERPKGSFSTLEIQRTEQGDSAMYLCASSFSRTGTNQPRHFGDGTRLSIL.

CDR3 loop: CASSSGLAGFGEQFF. The CDR3 nucleotides are TGTGCCAGCAGCTCGGGACTAGCGGGATTCGGAGAGCAGTTCTTC. V and J are TRBV13 and TRBJ2-1; 13 nucleotides line up with TRBD2. Trimming took 4 bases from V and 10 from J; bases not matched to a gene: 7. CDR1 PRHDT and CDR2 FYEKMQ come from the germline V gene (reference sequence). The CDR3 extends over 15 amino acids.

This clonotype was seen a handful of times. This rearrangement joins TRBV28 to TRBJ1-2; 7 bases map to TRBD1. This CDR3 has 17 residues. The ends lost 3 bases at V and 5 bases at J; junction bases unmatched: 15. Germline loops: CDR1 MDHEN, CDR2 SYDVKM. CDR3 amino acids: CASSLPQRTGVIYGYTF. In DNA, the CDR3 is TGTGCCAGCAGTTTGCCTCAAAGGACAGGAGTCATTTATGGCTACACCTTC.

The rearrangement links TRBV11-2 to TRBJ1-3; D perhaps matches TRBD1 (6 bases). The length of the CDR3 is 14 residues. Trimming left V 2 bases short and J 4 bases short, with 9 bases between. Germline CDR1 and CDR2: SGHAT and FQNNGV. CDR3 residues: CASSLQGIGNTIYF. CDR3 DNA sequence: TGTGCCAGCAGCTTACAGGGGATAGGAAACACCATATATTTT. Full variable domain (outside the CDR3, taken from reference TRBV11-2 and TRBJ1-3): EAGVAQSPRYKIIEKRQSVAFWCNPISGHATLYWYQQILGQGPKLLIQFQNNGVVDDSQLPKDRFSAERLKGVDSTLKIQPAKLEDSAVYLCASSLQGIGNTIYFGEGSWLTVV.

This clonotype was seen a single time. The chain has TRBV5-4 and TRBJ2-7; D is unresolved. This CDR3 spans 15 amino acids. The V gene's germline CDR1 is SGHNT and CDR2 YYREEE (reference sequence). The V gene lost 0 bases and the J gene lost 0 bases, with 10 bases spanning the gap. The CDR3 nucleotides read TGTGCCAGCAGCTTGGCGCCCGTAAGCTCCTACGAGCAGTACTTC. It translates to CASSLAPVSSYEQYF.

This clonotype was detected only a few times. This rearrangement joins TRBV20-1 to TRBJ2-5, with 7 bases matching TRBD2. The V segment lost 3 bases and the J segment 4 bases; nucleotides outside the gene matches: 8. Per the germline V gene, CDR1 is DFQATT and CDR2 is SNEGSKA (reference sequence). The CDR3 is made up of 14 amino acids. The CDR3 spells CSASSSGGLETQYF. DNA for the CDR3: TGCAGTGCTAGTAGTTCGGGGGGTTTAGAGACCCAGTACTTC.

The genes are TRBV7-9 and TRBJ2-6; D call uncertain. V lost 2 bases to trimming and J lost 3 bases, with 2 bases between them. Looked up from germline, CDR1 is SEHNR and CDR2 is FQNEAQ (reference sequence). The CDR3 runs to 13 residues. This CDR3 reads CASSLRGANVLTF. CDR3 nucleotide sequence: TGTGCCAGCAGCTTACGTGGGGCCAACGTCCTGACTTTC.

Many counts were recorded for this clonotype. This rearrangement joins TRBV6-5 to TRBJ2-1; no clear D gene. The CDR3 runs to 13 residues. The V end lost 0 bases, the J end lost 8 bases, and 8 bases lay between the germline ends. The germline CDR1 and CDR2 sequences are MNHEY and SVGAGI. CDR3 nucleotide sequence: TGTGCCAGCAGTTACTCATGGGGTTATGAGCAGTTCTTC. Amino acid sequence: CASSYSWGYEQFF.

J is TRBJ1-6 and V is TRBV5-1; no clear D. The CDR3 is 13 amino acids. V lost 0 bases and J 9 bases, leaving 7 bases between the germline ends. From germline, CDR1 is SGHRS and CDR2 YFSETQ. CDR3 sequence reads: CASSLDPFSPLHF. Written as DNA, the CDR3 is TGCGCCAGCAGCTTGGACCCTTTTTCACCCCTCCACTTT. Full variable domain (remainder filled in from reference TRBV5-1 and TRBJ1-6): KAGVTQTPRYLIKTRGQQVTLSCSPISGHRSVSWYQQTPGQGLQFLFEYFSETQRNKGNFPGRFSGRQFSNSRSEMNVSTLELGDSALYLCASSLDPFSPLHFGNGTRLTVT.

The sample holds many counts of this clonotype. The chain combines TRBV14 with TRBJ2-1, with a tentative D call TRBD2 (5 bases). The CDR3 has 13 residues. V lost 5 bases and J 10 bases, leaving 15 bases between the germline ends. CDR1 SGHDN and CDR2 FVKESK come from the germline V gene. DNA for the CDR3: TGTGCCAGCAGCTCTATGGACTTAGGGGAGCAGTTCTTC. This gives the protein CASSSMDLGEQFF. The full variable domain, rest sourced from reference TRBV14 and TRBJ2-1, is EAGVTQFPSHSVIEKGQTVTLRCDPISGHDNLYWYRRVMGKEIKFLLHFVKESKQDESGMPNNRFLAERTGGTYSTLKVQPAELEDSGVYFCASSSMDLGEQFFGPGTRLTVL.

The V and J genes are TRBV5-1 and TRBJ1-4, with 11 bases lining up with TRBD1. This CDR3 comprises 15 residues. Trimming removed 4 bases from V and 5 bases from J; junction bases left unmatched: 4. Germline CDR1 is SGHRS and CDR2 is YFSETQ. DNA for the CDR3: TGCGCCAGCAGCCCGGGACAGGGGGTGAATGAAAAACTGTTTTTT. It is translated as CASSPGQGVNEKLFF.

This clonotype was observed many times. The chain links TRBV28 to TRBJ2-7; D is possibly TRBD1 (5 bases). The germline CDR1 and CDR2 sequences are MDHEN and SYDVKM. This CDR3 region has 14 residues. The V and J ends lost 4 bases and 0 bases respectively, with 10 bases between them. The CDR3, as DNA: TGTGCCAGCAGTTGGACGACAGTCTCCTACGAGCAGTACTTC. Translation gives CASSWTTVSYEQYF.

There are many counts of this clonotype. This chain joins TRBV27 and TRBJ2-7; 9 nucleotides align to TRBD2. With 7 bases clipped from V and 5 bases from J, the junction kept 9 bases outside the gene matches. CDR3 length: 14 amino acids. Germline V lookup: CDR1 MNHEY, CDR2 SMNVEV (reference sequence). For the CDR3, the DNA is TGTGCCAGCAAGACAATTAGCGGGAGTGACGAGCAGTACTTC. Protein product: CASKTISGSDEQYF.

This chain joins TRBV20-1 and TRBJ2-3; 8 nucleotides align to TRBD2. Germline loops: CDR1 DFQATT, CDR2 SNEGSKA (reference sequence). V shed 4 bases, J shed 1 base, and the junction held 13 bases outside the gene matches. The CDR3 extends over 17 amino acids. The CDR3 coding sequence is TGCAGTGCTAATGTAGCGGGATCGGGACAACGCACAGATACGCAGTATTTT. It specifies CSANVAGSGQRTDTQYF.

V gene TRBV28 combines with J gene TRBJ2-3, with a tentative D call TRBD1 (6 bases). The CDR3 totals 15 residues. The V gene's germline CDR1 is MDHEN and CDR2 SYDVKM. Trimming removed 10 bases at V and 1 base at J, with 18 bases between. CDR3 nucleotides: TGTGCCACCCCGACAGGTCTAACATGCACAGATACGCAGTATTTT. The encoded protein is CATPTGLTCTDTQYF.

The gene calls are TRBV5-1 and TRBJ2-2; 11 nucleotides agree with TRBD2. There are 14 residues in the CDR3. The ends lost 6 bases at V and 5 bases at J; junction bases unmatched: 3. From germline, CDR1 is SGHRS and CDR2 YFSETQ. CDR3: CASTGTSGTGELFF. The CDR3 DNA reads as TGCGCCAGCACCGGGACTAGCGGAACCGGGGAGCTGTTTTTT.

This clonotype has just a few counts. The genes are TRBV9 and TRBJ1-1; 7 bases fit TRBD1. The length of the CDR3 is 18 residues. V was clipped by 4 bases and J by 4 bases; unmatched bases: 19. CDR1 is SGDLS, CDR2 YYNGEE, per germline. The CDR3 loop is CASSPLPGGGGWGTEAFF. The DNA of the CDR3 is TGTGCCAGCAGCCCCTTACCCGGAGGAGGGGGCTGGGGCACTGAAGCTTTCTTT. The full variable domain, completed using reference TRBV9 and TRBJ1-1, is DSGVTQTPKHLITATGQRVTLRCSPRSGDLSVYWYQQSLDQGLQFLIQYYNGEERAKGNILERFSAQQFPDLHSELNLSSLELGDSALYFCASSPLPGGGGWGTEAFFGQGTRLTVV.

This chain links TRBV7-9 with TRBJ1-5; the D is unclear. CDR3 size: 12 residues. Between the trimmed V and J ends, which lost 3 bases and 4 bases, there was a span of 4 bases. Per germline, CDR1 SEHNR and CDR2 FQNEAQ (reference sequence). CDR3 amino acids: CASSFTNQPQHF. Written as DNA, the CDR3 is TGTGCCAGCAGCTTCACTAATCAGCCCCAGCATTTT.

This clonotype was recorded at least ten times. This chain connects TRBV3-1 to TRBJ2-2; 16 nucleotides match TRBD2. The V segment lost 4 bases and the J segment 1 base; nucleotides outside the gene matches: 3. Germline loops: CDR1 LGHDT, CDR2 YNNKEL (reference sequence). The CDR3 loop spans 18 amino acids. This chain's CDR3 is CASSPGLAGGRNTGELFF. The DNA of the CDR3 is TGTGCCAGCAGCCCGGGACTAGCGGGAGGGCGGAACACCGGGGAGCTGTTTTTT.

This clonotype appeared once. The rearrangement uses TRBV2 and TRBJ1-2; 10 bases agree with TRBD1. CDR3 size: 15 residues. J was trimmed by 5 bases and V by 6 bases; bases with no gene match: 9. Germline V CDR1 and CDR2: SNHLY, FYNNEI. CDR3 loop: CASSGDGQGVYGYTF. The CDR3 DNA reads as TGTGCCAGCAGCGGCGACGGACAGGGGGTGTATGGCTACACCTTC.

This clonotype has just a few counts. This may arise from a read error, as a much more abundant clone is one base away. The V gene is TRBV5-8, the J gene TRBJ2-7, with 7 nucleotides matching TRBD1. The CDR3 has 13 amino acids. The germline gives CDR1 SGHTS, CDR2 YDEGEE. Losses at the gene ends were 4 bases for V and 4 bases for J; bases not matched to a gene: 5. The CDR3 nucleotides are TGTGCCAGCAGCATAGGGACAGAGTACGAGCAGTACTTC. Its protein is CASSIGTEYEQYF.

The J gene is TRBJ2-3, the V gene TRBV20-1; 16 bases are a match to TRBD2. This CDR3 region has 19 residues. Germline V gives CDR1 DFQATT, CDR2 SNEGSKA (reference sequence). The V and J ends lost 1 base and 4 bases, in that order; junction bases with no gene match: 11. The CDR3 DNA reads as TGCAGTGCTAGAGTGCTTGTGGGACTAGCGGGAGGGAGCGCAGATACGCAGTATTTT. This encodes CSARVLVGLAGGSADTQYF.

A remark on this clonotype: A much larger clonotype is one base distant, so this may be a read error. The V and J genes are TRBV11-2 and TRBJ1-1, with D hard to call. Trimming shortened V by 4 bases and J by 3 bases, and 9 bases separated the two germline ends. The CDR3 loop spans 13 amino acids. Germline values: CDR1 SGHAT, CDR2 FQNNGV. The CDR3 reads CASSWAPDTEAFF. Written as DNA, the CDR3 is TGTGCCAGCAGCTGGGCCCCGGACACTGAAGCTTTCTTT.

A few counts support this clonotype. The chain links TRBV20-1 to TRBJ2-1; 7 bases fit TRBD1. This CDR3 comprises 12 residues. Trimming at V came to 4 bases and at J to 7 bases, leaving 4 bases not matched to a gene. Germline V lookup: CDR1 DFQATT, CDR2 SNEGSKA (reference sequence). Here the CDR3 reads CSANRGGNEQFF. CDR3 sequence (DNA): TGCAGTGCTAACAGGGGTGGGAATGAGCAGTTCTTC.